Listed here are 18 T cell receptor delta chains from one sample, sequenced in a study of γδ T cells in repeated Plasmodium falciparum infection. TCRdb re-called the multiplex PCR reads using CATT. Seen here are around 82,000 delta-chain clones, more than 1.4% observed once, and the top ten hold 9%. Flow sorting of PBMC yielded separate Vgamma9/Vdelta2+ and Vdelta2-negative gammadelta T cell populations for bulk repertoire analysis. Sequencing was performed on gamma-delta T cells from blood. Every receptor here comes from a pool of human donors (malaria-infected and uninfected, not separated).

The table lists this clone with many counts. V usage is TRDV1 and J usage is TRDJ1; TRDD3 aligns across 8 bases. The length of the CDR3 is 21 residues. Losses at the gene ends were 6 bases for V and 0 bases for J; bases not matched to a gene: 24. The germline CDR1 and CDR2 sequences are TSWWSYY and QGS. The chain's CDR3 is CALGLSGETGGPAPYTDKLIF. In DNA form, the CDR3 reads TGTGCTCTTGGTTTATCCGGGGAAACTGGGGGTCCCGCTCCGTACACCGATAAACTCATCTTT.

This clone was counted between two and nine times. A read error is the likely source, as a far larger clone sits one nucleotide away. Other DNA sequences of this sample code for an identical CDR3. J gene calling gave no result, while the V gene is TRDV1; the D segment call TRDD3 is taken from the table without a DNA check. The CDR3 extends over 21 amino acids. Germline V CDR1 and CDR2: TSWWSYY, QGS. The CDR3 DNA is TGTGCTCTTGGGGAACTAATGGGGTACTGGGGGATACCCTACCTTCCCGATAAACTCATCTTC. This gives the protein CALGELMGYWGIPYLPDKLIF.

A remark on this clone: The TCRdb protein comes from a much larger clone and disagrees with this DNA's translation at residue 12, likely due to a read error; the protein given here is derived from the DNA. The V gene is TRDV2, the J gene TRDJ1; no firm D call. The J gene is not listed in TCRdb, so it was assigned here from a DNA match to germline. This CDR3 has 16 amino acids. CDR1 is GEAIGNYY, CDR2 EKD, per germline. Deletions cut 0 bases from V and 7 bases from J, with 20 bases between. CDR3: CACDTVSWNPPLKLIF. The CDR3 DNA reads as TGTGCCTGTGACACCGTTTCGTGGAACCCTCCTCTTAAACTCATCTTT.

Turning to this clone: The protein in TCRdb stems from a much larger clone and differs at residue 6 from this DNA's translation, likely a read error; here the protein is translated from the DNA. The chain recombines TRDV3 with TRDJ1; D may correspond to TRDD1 or TRDD3 (5 bases each). TCRdb offers no J gene call, so here the DNA was matched to germline to obtain one. Trimming removed 2 bases at V and 0 bases at J, with 10 bases between. The CDR3 length is 13 residues. The germline gives CDR1 TVYSNPD, CDR2 GDNSRS (reference sequence). The CDR3 is CAFSGKYTDKLIF. As DNA, the CDR3 is TGTGCCTTTTCTGGGAAATACACCGATAAACTCATCTTT.

Ten or more counts support this clone. A far larger clone is one nucleotide away, so this likely arose from a read error. Other DNA sequences in the same sample also yield this CDR3. This chain links TRDV2 with TRDJ3, with 8 positions matching TRDD3. TCRdb does not report a J gene; here it was assigned by matching the DNA to germline references. The junction had 4 bases not matched to a gene; V was cut back by 4 bases and J by 0 bases. The CDR3 contains 17 residues. The germline CDR1 and CDR2 sequences are GEAIGNYY and EKD. CDR3 sequence reads: CACDTWGSSWDTRQMFF. The DNA for the CDR3 is TGTGCCTGTGATACCTGGGGGAGCTCCTGGGACACCCGACAGATGTTTTTC.

Only a few counts were recorded for this clone. It is likely a read error: a sequence one base away is far more abundant. The identical CDR3 is also encoded by other nucleotide sequences in the sample. The CDR3 region is CALGERLENLLSPYYTDKLIF. The CDR3 nucleotides are TGTGCTCTTGGGGAACGCCTCGAGAACTTACTGAGCCCTTATTACACCGATAAACTCATCTTT. The chain is built from TRDV1 and TRDJ1; D is unresolved. Germline matching of the DNA provided the J gene here, since TCRdb leaves it blank. Germline CDR1 reads TSWWSYY; CDR2 reads QGS. The CDR3 covers 21 residues. V dropped 1 base and J dropped 0 bases, with 27 bases sitting between them.

This clone was counted ten times or more. A far larger clone is one base from this, pointing to a likely read error. The identical CDR3 is also encoded by other nucleotide sequences in the sample. The chain is built from TRDV1 and TRDJ1; 9 bases match TRDD2. The CDR3 totals 21 residues. The germline CDR1 and CDR2 sequences are TSWWSYY and QGS. CDR3 sequence reads: CALGEKAFLHLVLLHTDKLIF. CDR3 nucleotides: TGTGCCCTTGGGGAAAAGGCCTTCCTACACCTAGTACTCCTTCACACCGATAAACTCATCTTT.

A word on this clone: Only one base separates this from a far larger clonotype, so it likely reflects a read error. Other nucleotide sequences in the sample specify the same CDR3. The chain combines TRDV2 with TRDJ3; 10 bases agree with TRDD3. TCRdb supplies no J gene; here it was assigned by aligning the nucleotide sequence to germline. The J segment lost 0 bases and the V segment lost 0 bases, leaving 22 bases of the junction unmatched. Germline assignment: CDR1 GEAIGNYY and CDR2 EKD. The CDR3 consists of 25 residues. CDR3 amino acids: CACDTLIGGPTPLGDTSWDTRQMFF. The DNA of the CDR3 is TGTGCCTGTGACACCTTGATCGGGGGTCCTACTCCCTTGGGGGATACCTCCTGGGACACCCGACAGATGTTTTTC.

This clone was detected a few times. The likely explanation is a read error, given a far larger clone one base away. This sample also contains other DNA sequences that code for the same CDR3. The chain recombines TRDV2 with TRDJ1; the match to TRDD3 covers 12 bases. CDR1 GEAIGNYY and CDR2 EKD come from the germline V gene. The CDR3 runs to 20 residues. CDR3 sequence reads: CACDTLTGGYPDRMTDKLIF. Written as DNA, the CDR3 is TGTGCCTGTGACACCCTTACTGGGGGATACCCCGACAGAATGACCGATAAACTCATTTTT.

Remarks on this clone: A read error likely explains this, since a far larger clone differs by one base. Other DNA sequences from this sample encode an identical CDR3 as well. V is TRDV1 and J is TRDJ1; D perhaps matches TRDD3 (5 bases). TCRdb records no J gene; here it was assigned by comparing the DNA to germline. The CDR3 is 21 amino acids. Germline V gene lookup returns CDR1 TSWWSYY and CDR2 QGS. V was pared by 2 bases and J by 0 bases, with 28 bases between. The CDR3 loop is CALGESVRGRAVKLYTDKLIF. CDR3 coding DNA: TGTGCTCTTGGGGAATCCGTCCGGGGACGCGCCGTAAAGCTGTACACCGATAAACTCATCTTT.

With regard to this clone: A single base is all that separates this from a far larger clone, so a read error is likely. The same CDR3 also results from other DNA sequences found in this sample. The rearrangement uses TRDV1 and TRDJ3; 11 bases line up with TRDD3. TCRdb supplies no J gene; here it was assigned by aligning the nucleotide sequence to germline. The CDR3 spans 21 residues. The germline V gene encodes CDR1 TSWWSYY and CDR2 QGS. The CDR3 DNA reads TGCGCTCTTGGGGAACCTCTCTACTGGGGGATAAGTCTGTGGGACACCCGACAGATGTTTTTC. This encodes CALGEPLYWGISLWDTRQMFF.

In regard to this clone: Given a far larger clone just one base away, this is likely a sequencing read error. Other DNA sequences in the same sample also yield this CDR3. This chain links TRDV2 with TRDJ1; D remains unclear. TCRdb is silent on the J gene; assignment here came from matching the DNA to germline. The CDR3 sequence is 19 residues long. Germline loops: CDR1 GEAIGNYY, CDR2 EKD. The V end lost 1 base, the J end lost 1 base, and 24 bases lay between the germline ends. CDR3 sequence reads: CACDTSGPRRSLLTDKLIF. DNA of the CDR3: TGTGCCTGTGACACGTCTGGCCCCCGGCGGTCCTTACTCACCGATAAACTCATCTTT.

This clone was observed a handful of times. The TCRdb record carries a much larger clone's protein, which differs from this DNA's translation at residues 7 and 15; a read error is the likely cause, and the protein listed here is the DNA translation. The chain is built from TRDV3 and TRDJ1; 9 nucleotides agree with TRDD3. The germline V gene encodes CDR1 TVYSNPD and CDR2 GDNSRS (reference sequence). This CDR3 is built from 16 residues. The DNA of the CDR3 is TGTGCCTATATTCCGCCTGCTGGGGGATCGTCCCGTAAACTCACCTTT. Residues: CAYIPPAGGSSRKLTF. Based on the CDR3 plus reference TRDV3 and TRDJ1, the full variable domain is CDKVTQSSPDQTVASGSEVVLLCTYDTVYSNPDLFWYRIRPDYSFQFVFYGDNSRSEGADFTQGRFSVKHILTQKAFHLVISPVRTEDSATYYCAYIPPAGGSSRKLTFGKGTRVTVEP.

Comments on this clone: The mismatch at residue 21 between this DNA's translation and the TCRdb protein of a much larger clone likely reflects a read error; the protein shown is translated from the DNA. The V gene is TRDV1, but the J gene lacks a call; TRDD3 reflects the table's D call only, with no check against the DNA. The CDR3 is 23 amino acids. Germline assignment: CDR1 TSWWSYY and CDR2 QGS. As DNA, the CDR3 is TGTGCTCTTGGGGAACTAATTGTGTCACCCATAAAGTCAAATTTTACTGGGGACCAGAAACCCATCTTT. This translates into CALGELIVSPIKSNFTGDQKPIF.

This clone was detected only a few times. Translating this DNA gives a protein that differs at residue 13 from the TCRdb one, which belongs to a much larger clone; a read error is likely, and the protein shown is this translation. J is TRDJ1 and V is TRDV1; D may be TRDD3 (6 bases). The J gene is absent in TCRdb and was assigned here via DNA matching to germline. Per the germline V gene, CDR1 is TSWWSYY and CDR2 is QGS. V was clipped by 4 bases and J by 3 bases, with 42 bases between them. The CDR3 extends over 24 amino acids. CDR3 residues: CALGGRAQGYNLALGLPFADKLIF. CDR3 DNA: TGTGCTCTTGGGGGCCGAGCCCAGGGCTACAACCTCGCACTGGGTCTCCCCTTCGCCGATAAACTCATCTTT.

Concerning this clone itself: A read error likely explains why the TCRdb protein, taken from a much larger clone, differs from this DNA's translation at residue 8; the protein shown is translated from the DNA. This rearrangement joins TRDV1 to TRDJ1, with D possibly being TRDD3 (5 bases). The V and J ends lost 9 bases and 1 base respectively, with 21 bases between them. CDR1 TSWWSYY and CDR2 QGS come from the germline V gene. There are 16 residues in the CDR3. CDR3 region: CALEEAGAGVTDKLIF. The CDR3 nucleotides read TGTGCTCTGGAGGAAGCAGGGGCGGGGGTCACCGATAAACTCATCTTT.

This clone was seen a handful of times. The TCRdb protein comes from a much larger clone and disagrees with this DNA's translation at residue 16, likely due to a read error; the protein given here is derived from the DNA. The DNA of the CDR3 is TGTGCTCTTGGGGAACCGCGCTTCGCCCAGTTGGGCATGGGCACCCCGTACACCGATAAACTCATCTTT. This translates into CALGEPRFAQLGMGTPYTDKLIF. V gene TRDV1 combines with J gene TRDJ1; no clear D gene. Looked up from germline, CDR1 is TSWWSYY and CDR2 is QGS. V gave up 1 base and J gave up 0 bases, with 33 bases separating them. The CDR3 consists of 23 residues.

V and J are TRDV1 and TRDJ1; D ambiguous. Germline values: CDR1 TSWWSYY, CDR2 QGS. There are 17 residues in the CDR3. Trimming cost V 4 bases and J 0 bases, with 18 bases left between them. CDR3 bases: TGTGCTCTTGGGGGACCTGCGTGCGGATTCTACACCGATAAACTCATCTTT. This gives the protein CALGGPACGFYTDKLIF.